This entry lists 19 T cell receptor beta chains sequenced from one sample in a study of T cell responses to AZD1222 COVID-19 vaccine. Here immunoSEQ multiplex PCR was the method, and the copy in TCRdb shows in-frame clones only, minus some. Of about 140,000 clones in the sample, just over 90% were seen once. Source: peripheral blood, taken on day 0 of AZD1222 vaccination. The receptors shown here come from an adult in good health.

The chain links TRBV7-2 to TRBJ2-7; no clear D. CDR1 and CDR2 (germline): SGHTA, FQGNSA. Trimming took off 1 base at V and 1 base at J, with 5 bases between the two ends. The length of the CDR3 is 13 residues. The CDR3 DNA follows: TGTGCCAGCAGCTTAGTCAGATCCTACGAGCAGTACTTC. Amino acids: CASSLVRSYEQYF.

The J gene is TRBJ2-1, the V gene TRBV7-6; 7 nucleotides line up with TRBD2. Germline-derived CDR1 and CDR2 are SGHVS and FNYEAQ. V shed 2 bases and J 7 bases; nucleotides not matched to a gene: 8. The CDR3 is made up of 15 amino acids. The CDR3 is CASSLNGLGGNEQFF. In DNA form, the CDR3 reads TGTGCCAGCAGCTTAAACGGTCTGGGAGGGAATGAGCAGTTCTTC.

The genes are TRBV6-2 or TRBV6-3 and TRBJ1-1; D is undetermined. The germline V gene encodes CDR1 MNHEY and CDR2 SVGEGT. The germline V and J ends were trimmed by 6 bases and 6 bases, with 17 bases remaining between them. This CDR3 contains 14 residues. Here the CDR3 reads CASSRLGDLAEAFF. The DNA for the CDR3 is TGTGCCAGCAGCCGACTTGGGGATCTCGCTGAAGCTTTCTTT.

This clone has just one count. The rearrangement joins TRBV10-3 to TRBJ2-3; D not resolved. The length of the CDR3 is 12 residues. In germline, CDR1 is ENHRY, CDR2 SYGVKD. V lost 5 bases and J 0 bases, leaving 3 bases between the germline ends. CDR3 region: CAISRSTDTQYF. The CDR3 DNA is TGTGCCATCAGTCGGAGCACAGATACGCAGTATTTT.

The CDR3 is CASSLGAGAGSPLHF. CDR3 DNA sequence: TGTGCCAGCAGCCTGGGGGCGGGGGCCGGGTCACCCCTCCACTTT. V usage is TRBV27 and J usage is TRBJ1-6; D may be TRBD1 (6 bases). V was shortened by 6 bases and J by 10 bases, with 19 bases between the two germline ends. This CDR3 comprises 15 residues. Germline V lookup: CDR1 MNHEY, CDR2 SMNVEV (reference sequence).

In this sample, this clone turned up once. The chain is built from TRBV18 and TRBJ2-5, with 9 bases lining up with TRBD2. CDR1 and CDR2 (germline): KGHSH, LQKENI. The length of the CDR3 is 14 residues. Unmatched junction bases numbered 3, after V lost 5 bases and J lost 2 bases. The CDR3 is CASSVLAGQETQYF. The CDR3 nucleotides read TGTGCCAGCTCAGTTCTAGCGGGGCAAGAGACCCAGTACTTC.

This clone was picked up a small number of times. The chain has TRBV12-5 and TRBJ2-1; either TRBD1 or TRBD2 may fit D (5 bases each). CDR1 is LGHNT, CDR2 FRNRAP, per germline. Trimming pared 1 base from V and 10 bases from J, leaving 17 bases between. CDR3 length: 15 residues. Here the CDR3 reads CASGLGTGAWGEQFF. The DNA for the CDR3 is TGTGCTAGTGGTTTGGGTACCGGGGCCTGGGGAGAGCAGTTCTTC.

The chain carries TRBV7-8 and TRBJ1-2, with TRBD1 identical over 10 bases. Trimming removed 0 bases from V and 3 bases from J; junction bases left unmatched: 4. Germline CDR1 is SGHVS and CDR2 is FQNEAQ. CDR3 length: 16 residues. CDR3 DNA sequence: TGTGCCAGCAGCTTAGCGATGGGACAGGGGTACTATGGCTACACCTTC. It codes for CASSLAMGQGYYGYTF.

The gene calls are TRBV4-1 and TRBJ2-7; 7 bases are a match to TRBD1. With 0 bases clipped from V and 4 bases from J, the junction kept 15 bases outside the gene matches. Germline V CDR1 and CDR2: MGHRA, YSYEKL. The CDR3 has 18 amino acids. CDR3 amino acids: CASSQDRFRGQNFYEQYF. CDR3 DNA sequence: TGCGCCAGCAGCCAAGATCGATTTAGGGGACAGAACTTTTACGAGCAGTACTTC.

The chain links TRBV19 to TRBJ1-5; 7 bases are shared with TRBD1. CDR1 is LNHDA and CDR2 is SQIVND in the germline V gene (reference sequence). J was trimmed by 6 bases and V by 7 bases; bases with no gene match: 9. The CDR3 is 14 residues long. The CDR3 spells CASTVNRGGQPQHF. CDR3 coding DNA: TGTGCCAGTACCGTTAACAGGGGAGGTCAGCCCCAGCATTTT.

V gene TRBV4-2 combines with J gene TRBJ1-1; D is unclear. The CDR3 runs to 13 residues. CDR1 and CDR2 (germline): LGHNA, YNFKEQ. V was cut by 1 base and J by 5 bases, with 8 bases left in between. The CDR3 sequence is CASSQGGNTEAFF. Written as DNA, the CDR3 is TGTGCCAGCAGCCAAGGAGGGAATACTGAAGCTTTCTTT.

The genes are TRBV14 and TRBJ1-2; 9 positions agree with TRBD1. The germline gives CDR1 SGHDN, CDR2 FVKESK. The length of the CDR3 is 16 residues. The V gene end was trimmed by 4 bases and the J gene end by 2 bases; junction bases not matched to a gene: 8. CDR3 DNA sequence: TGTGCCAGCAGCCCCCTGGACAGGGGCGAAAACTATGGCTACACCTTC. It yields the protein CASSPLDRGENYGYTF.

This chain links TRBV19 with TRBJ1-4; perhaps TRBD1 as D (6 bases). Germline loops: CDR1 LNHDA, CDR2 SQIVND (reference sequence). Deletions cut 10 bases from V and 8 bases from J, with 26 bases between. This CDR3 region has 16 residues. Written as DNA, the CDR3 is TGTGCCACCCATCGGAAGGGGGGGGCGAGGGGAGAAAAACTGTTTTTT. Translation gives CATHRKGGARGEKLFF.

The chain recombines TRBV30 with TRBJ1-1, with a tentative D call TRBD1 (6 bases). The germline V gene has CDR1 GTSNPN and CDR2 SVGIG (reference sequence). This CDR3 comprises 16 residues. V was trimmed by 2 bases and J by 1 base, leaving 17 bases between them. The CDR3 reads CAWSPTGKGRNTEAFF. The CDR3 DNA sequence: TGTGCCTGGAGTCCAACAGGGAAAGGTCGGAACACTGAAGCTTTCTTT.

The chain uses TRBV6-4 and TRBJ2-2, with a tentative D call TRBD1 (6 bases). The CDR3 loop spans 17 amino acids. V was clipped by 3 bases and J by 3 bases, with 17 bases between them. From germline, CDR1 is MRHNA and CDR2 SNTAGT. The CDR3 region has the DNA TGTGCCAGCAGTGAGGACAGCCGATCCCAACACACCGGGGAGCTGTTTTTT. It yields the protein CASSEDSRSQHTGELFF.

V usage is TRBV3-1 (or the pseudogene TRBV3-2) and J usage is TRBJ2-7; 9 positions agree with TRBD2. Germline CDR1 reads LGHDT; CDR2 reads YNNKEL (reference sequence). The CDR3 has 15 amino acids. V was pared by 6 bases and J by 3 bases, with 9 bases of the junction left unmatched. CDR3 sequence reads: CASRKERGADYEQYF. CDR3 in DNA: TGTGCCAGCAGAAAAGAGCGGGGGGCCGACTACGAGCAGTACTTC.

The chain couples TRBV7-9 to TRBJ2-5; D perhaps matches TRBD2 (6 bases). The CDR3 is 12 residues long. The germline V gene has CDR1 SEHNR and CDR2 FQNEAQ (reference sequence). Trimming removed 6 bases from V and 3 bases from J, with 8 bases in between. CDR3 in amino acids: CASRGEEETQYF. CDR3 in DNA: TGTGCCAGCAGGGGGGAGGAAGAGACCCAGTACTTC. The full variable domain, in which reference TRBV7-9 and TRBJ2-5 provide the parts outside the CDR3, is DTGVSQNPRHKITKRGQNVTFRCDPISEHNRLYWYRQTLGQGPEFLTYFQNEAQLEKSRLLSDRFSAERPKGSFSTLEIQRTEQGDSAMYLCASRGEEETQYFGPGTRLLVL.

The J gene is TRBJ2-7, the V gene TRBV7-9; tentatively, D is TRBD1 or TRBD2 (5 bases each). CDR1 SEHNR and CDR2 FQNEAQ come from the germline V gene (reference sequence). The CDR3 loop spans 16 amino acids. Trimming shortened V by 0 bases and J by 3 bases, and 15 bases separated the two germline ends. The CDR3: CASSLAGTGRNYEQYF. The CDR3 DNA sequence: TGTGCCAGCAGCTTAGCCGGAACGGGACGGAACTACGAGCAGTACTTC.

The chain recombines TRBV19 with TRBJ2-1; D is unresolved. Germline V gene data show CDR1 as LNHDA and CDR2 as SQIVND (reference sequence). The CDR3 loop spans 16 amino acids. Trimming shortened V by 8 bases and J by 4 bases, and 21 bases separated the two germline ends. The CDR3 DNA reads TGTGCCAGTCTCGCCCCTGGCGGTCGTAAGTACAATGAGCAGTTCTTC. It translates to CASLAPGGRKYNEQFF. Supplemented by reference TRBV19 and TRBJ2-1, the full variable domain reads DGGITQSPKYLFRKEGQNVTLSCEQNLNHDAMYWYRQDPGQGLRLIYYSQIVNDFQKGDIAEGYSVSREKKESFPLTVTSAQKNPTAFYLCASLAPGGRKYNEQFFGPGTRLTVL.